This TCR beta chain was captured by sequencing in a study of blood T cell repertoires in COVID-19. Study details: The United States, Italy and Spain provided the acute and convalescent COVID-19 samples. The analysed material was cDNA or gDNA that came from T cells, B-cell-depleted T cells, or PBMCs.

Generated by immunoSEQ multiplex PCR, the TCRdb table keeps only in-frame clones and is missing some. Among roughly 250,000 clones listed, around nine tenths were seen once. Germline-derived CDR1 and CDR2 are LNHDA and SQIVND (reference sequence). There are 15 residues in the CDR3. Trimming stripped 2 bases from V and 3 bases from J, with 13 bases between. Self-reported history from a screening survey and questionnaire set each donor's cohort. V gene TRBV19 combines with J gene TRBJ1-2; tentative D call: TRBD1 (5 bases). The source of this sequence is a woman aged 18 to 35 who had recovered from COVID-19. Sequencing input: PBMCs or T cells enriched from blood (not recorded which). CDR3 DNA: TGTGCCAGTAGTATATGGGGACTCCAGGACTATGGCTACACCTTC. It is translated as CASSIWGLQDYGYTF.